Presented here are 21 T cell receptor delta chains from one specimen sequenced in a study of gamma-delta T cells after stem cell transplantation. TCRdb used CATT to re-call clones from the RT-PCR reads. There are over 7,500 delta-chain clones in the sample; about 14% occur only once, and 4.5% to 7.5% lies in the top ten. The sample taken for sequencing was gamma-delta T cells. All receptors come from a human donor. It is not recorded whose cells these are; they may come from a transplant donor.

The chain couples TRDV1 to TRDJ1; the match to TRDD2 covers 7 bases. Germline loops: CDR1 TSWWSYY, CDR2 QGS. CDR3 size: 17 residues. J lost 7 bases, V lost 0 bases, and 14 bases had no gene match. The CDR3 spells CALGELGLSYTRVKLIF. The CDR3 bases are TGTGCTCTTGGGGAACTGGGGCTTTCCTACACCCGGGTTAAACTCATCTTT.

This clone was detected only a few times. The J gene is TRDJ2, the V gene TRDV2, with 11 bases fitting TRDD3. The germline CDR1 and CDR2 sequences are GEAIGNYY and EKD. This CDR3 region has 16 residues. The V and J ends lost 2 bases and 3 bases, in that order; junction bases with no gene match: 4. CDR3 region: CACDILGDRVTAQLFF. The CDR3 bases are TGTGCCTGTGACATACTGGGGGATAGGGTGACAGCACAACTCTTCTTT.

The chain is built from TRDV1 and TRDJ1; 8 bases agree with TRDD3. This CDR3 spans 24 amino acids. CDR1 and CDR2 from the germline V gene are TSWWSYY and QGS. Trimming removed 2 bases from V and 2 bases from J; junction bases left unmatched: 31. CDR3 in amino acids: CALGESSPGTSQAGGYLSTDKLIF. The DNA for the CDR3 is TGTGCTCTTGGGGAATCGTCACCGGGGACTTCTCAAGCAGGGGGATATCTGTCTACCGATAAACTCATCTTT.

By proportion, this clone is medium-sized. The CDR3 is CACDTGSRKLGEISWDTRQMFF. CDR3 nucleotides: TGTGCCTGTGACACGGGAAGTAGAAAGCTGGGGGAAATCTCCTGGGACACCCGACAGATGTTTTTC. The rearrangement uses TRDV2 and TRDJ3, with TRDD3 identical over 8 bases. V shed 1 base, J shed 0 bases, and the junction held 16 bases outside the gene matches. The CDR3 totals 22 residues. CDR1 and CDR2 from the germline V gene are GEAIGNYY and EKD.

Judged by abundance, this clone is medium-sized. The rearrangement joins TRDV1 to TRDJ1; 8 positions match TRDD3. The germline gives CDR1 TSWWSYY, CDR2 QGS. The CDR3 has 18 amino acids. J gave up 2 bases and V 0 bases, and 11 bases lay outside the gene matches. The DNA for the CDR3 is TGTGCTCTTGGGGAACTACCCTACGGGGGGATAGGGACCGATAAACTCATCTTT. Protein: CALGELPYGGIGTDKLIF.

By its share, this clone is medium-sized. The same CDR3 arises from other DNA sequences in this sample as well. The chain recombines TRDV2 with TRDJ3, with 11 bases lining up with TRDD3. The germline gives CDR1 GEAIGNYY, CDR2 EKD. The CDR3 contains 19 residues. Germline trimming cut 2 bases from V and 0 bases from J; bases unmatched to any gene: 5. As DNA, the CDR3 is TGTGCCTGTGACATACTGGGGGATATGAGCTCCTGGGACACCCGACAGATGTTTTTC. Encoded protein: CACDILGDMSSWDTRQMFF.

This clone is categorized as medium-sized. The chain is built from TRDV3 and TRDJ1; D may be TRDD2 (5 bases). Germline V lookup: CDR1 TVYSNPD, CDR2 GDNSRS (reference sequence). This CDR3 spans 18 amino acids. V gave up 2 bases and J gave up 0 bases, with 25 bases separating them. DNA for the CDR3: TGTGCCTTTTTCGTCCTAAAGACGTCTGACAGGGACACCGATAAACTCATCTTT. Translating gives CAFFVLKTSDRDTDKLIF.

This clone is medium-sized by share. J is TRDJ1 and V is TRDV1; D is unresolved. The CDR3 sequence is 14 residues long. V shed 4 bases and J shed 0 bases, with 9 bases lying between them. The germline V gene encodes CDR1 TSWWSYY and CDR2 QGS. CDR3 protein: CALGGGSYTDKLIF. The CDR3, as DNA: TGTGCTCTTGGGGGTGGCTCGTACACCGATAAACTCATCTTT.

DNA for the CDR3: TGTGCTCTTTGCCGCCTCCTCTTAGGGGGACGACTCTTCGATAAACTCATCTTT. Its translation is CALCRLLLGGRLFDKLIF. The chain employs TRDV1 and TRDJ1, with a tentative D call TRDD3 (6 bases). Germline CDR1 is TSWWSYY and CDR2 is QGS. CDR3 length: 18 residues. The V end was cut by 8 bases, the J end by 4 bases, with 29 bases between.

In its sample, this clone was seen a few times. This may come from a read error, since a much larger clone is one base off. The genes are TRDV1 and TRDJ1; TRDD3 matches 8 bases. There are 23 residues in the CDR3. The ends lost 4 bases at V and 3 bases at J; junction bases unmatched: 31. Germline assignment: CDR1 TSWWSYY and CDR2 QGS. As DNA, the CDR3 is TGTGCTCTTGGGGGACTCCCCTTTTGGGAGGGATACGCAACACTATCGTACGCCGATAAACTCATCTTT. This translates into CALGGLPFWEGYATLSYADKLIF.

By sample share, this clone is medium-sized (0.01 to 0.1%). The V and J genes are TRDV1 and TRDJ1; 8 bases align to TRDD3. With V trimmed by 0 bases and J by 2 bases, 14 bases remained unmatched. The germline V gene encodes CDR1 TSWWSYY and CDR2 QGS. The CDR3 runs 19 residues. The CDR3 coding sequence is TGTGCTCTTGGGGAACTGACCGTTTGCGGGGGATATGGGACCGATAAACTCATCTTT. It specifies CALGELTVCGGYGTDKLIF.

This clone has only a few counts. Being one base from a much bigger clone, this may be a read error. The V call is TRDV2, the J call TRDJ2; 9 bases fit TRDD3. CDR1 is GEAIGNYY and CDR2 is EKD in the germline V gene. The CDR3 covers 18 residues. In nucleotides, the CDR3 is TGTGCCTGTGACACGGTCGGGGGGGATACTATATTGACAGCACAACCCTTCTTT. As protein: CACDTVGGDTILTAQPFF.

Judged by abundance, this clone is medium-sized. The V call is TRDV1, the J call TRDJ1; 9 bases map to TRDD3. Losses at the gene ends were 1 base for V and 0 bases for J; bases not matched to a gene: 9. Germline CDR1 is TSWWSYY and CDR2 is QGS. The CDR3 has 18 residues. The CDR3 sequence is CALGEPTGGPTYTDKLIF. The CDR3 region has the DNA TGTGCTCTTGGGGAACCGACTGGGGGACCCACGTACACCGATAAACTCATCTTT.

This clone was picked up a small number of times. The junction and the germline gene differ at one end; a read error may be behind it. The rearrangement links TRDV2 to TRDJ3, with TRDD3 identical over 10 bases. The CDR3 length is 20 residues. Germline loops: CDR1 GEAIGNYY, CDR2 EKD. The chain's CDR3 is CARDTERGIRGSWDTRQMFF. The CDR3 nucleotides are TGTGCCCGTGACACCGAAAGGGGGATACGCGGCTCCTGGGACACCCGACAGATGTTTTTC.

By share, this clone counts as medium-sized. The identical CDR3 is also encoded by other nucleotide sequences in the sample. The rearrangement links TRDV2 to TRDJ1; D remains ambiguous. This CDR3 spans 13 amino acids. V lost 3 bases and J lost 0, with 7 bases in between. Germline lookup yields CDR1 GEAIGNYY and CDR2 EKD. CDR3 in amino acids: CACDALYTDKLIF. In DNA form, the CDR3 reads TGTGCCTGTGACGCACTCTACACCGATAAACTCATCTTT.

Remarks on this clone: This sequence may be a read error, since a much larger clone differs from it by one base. The CDR3 sequence is CALGEPQLGDTWALDKLIF. The CDR3 bases are TGTGCTCTTGGGGAACCCCAACTGGGGGATACATGGGCACTCGATAAACTCATCTTT. J is TRDJ1 and V is TRDV1; the match to TRDD3 covers 12 bases. The germline gives CDR1 TSWWSYY, CDR2 QGS. The length of the CDR3 is 19 residues. V lost 1 base to trimming and J lost 4 bases; unmatched junction nucleotides: 13.

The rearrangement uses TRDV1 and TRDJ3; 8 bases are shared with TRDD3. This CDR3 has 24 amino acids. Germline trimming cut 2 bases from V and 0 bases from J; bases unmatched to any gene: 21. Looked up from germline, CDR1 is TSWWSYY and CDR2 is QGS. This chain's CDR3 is CALGESGHWGPITHPSWDTRQMFF. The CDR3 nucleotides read TGTGCTCTTGGGGAAAGTGGGCACTGGGGGCCTATCACGCACCCCTCCTGGGACACCCGACAGATGTTTTTC.

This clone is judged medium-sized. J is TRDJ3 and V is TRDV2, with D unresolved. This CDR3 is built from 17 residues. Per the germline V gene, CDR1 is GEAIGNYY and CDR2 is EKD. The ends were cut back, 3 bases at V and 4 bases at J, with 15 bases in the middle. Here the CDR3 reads CACDPISARWDTRQMFF. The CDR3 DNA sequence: TGTGCCTGTGACCCCATTTCCGCCCGGTGGGACACCCGACAGATGTTTTTC.

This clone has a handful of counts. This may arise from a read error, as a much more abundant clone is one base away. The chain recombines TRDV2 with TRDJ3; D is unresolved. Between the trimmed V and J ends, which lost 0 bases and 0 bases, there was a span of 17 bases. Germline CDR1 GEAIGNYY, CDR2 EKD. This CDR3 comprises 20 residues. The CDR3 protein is CACDTWESSKSSWDTRQMFF. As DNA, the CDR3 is TGTGCCTGTGACACCTGGGAGTCAAGCAAGAGCTCCTGGGACACCCGACAGATGTTTTTC.

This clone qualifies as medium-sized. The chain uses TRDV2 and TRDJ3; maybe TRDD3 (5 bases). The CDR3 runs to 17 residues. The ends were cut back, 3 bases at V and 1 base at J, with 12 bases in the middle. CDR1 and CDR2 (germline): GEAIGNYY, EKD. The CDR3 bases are TGTGCCTGTGACGCCCTGGGAATGTCCTGGGACACCCGACAGATGTTTTTC. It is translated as CACDALGMSWDTRQMFF.

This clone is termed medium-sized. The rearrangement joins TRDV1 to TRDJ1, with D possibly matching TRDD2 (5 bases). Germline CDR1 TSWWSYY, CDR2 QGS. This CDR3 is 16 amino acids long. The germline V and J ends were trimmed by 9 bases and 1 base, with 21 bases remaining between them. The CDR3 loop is CALSGRSLHTTDKLIF. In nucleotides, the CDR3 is TGTGCTCTGTCCGGGAGAAGCCTTCACACCACCGATAAACTCATCTTT.